The 10 T cell receptor beta chains below were found in one sample sequenced in a study of CD8 T cells in Susac syndrome. After extraction with the RNeasy kit, about 0.5 to 1 ug of the RNA was reverse transcribed using random hexamers. TCRdb redid the calling of the immunoSEQ multiplex PCR reads with MiXCR, one entry per CDR3 protein. Of 300,000 to 350,000 distinct CDR3 sequences in the sample, about 92% were seen once. Sample: CD4+ T cells from PBMCs. These TCRs come from a human donor with multiple sclerosis.

The chain links TRBV10-3 to TRBJ2-1; weak D call: TRBD2 (6 bases). Germline CDR1 and CDR2: ENHRY and SYGVKD. CDR3 length: 12 residues. Trimming pared 9 bases from V and 8 bases from J, leaving 14 bases between. The CDR3 nucleotides read TGTGCCATTAACGGAGGGAGCGATGAGCAGTTCTTC. Its protein product is CAINGGSDEQFF.

This rearrangement joins TRBV4-3 to TRBJ2-1; TRBD2 aligns across 7 bases. With V trimmed by 0 bases and J by 4 bases, 6 bases remained unmatched. The germline V gene encodes CDR1 LGHNA and CDR2 YSLEER. The CDR3 consists of 16 residues. CDR3 nucleotide sequence: TGCGCCAGCAGCCAAGATTCACTAGCGTATTACAATGAGCAGTTCTTC. Encoded protein: CASSQDSLAYYNEQFF.

The chain employs TRBV14 and TRBJ2-2; TRBD2 matches 11 bases. V trimming: 4 bases; J trimming: 7 bases; junction bases outside the gene matches: 8. From germline, CDR1 is SGHDN and CDR2 FVKESK. The length of the CDR3 is 16 residues. The CDR3 DNA follows: TGTGCCAGCAGCCGACTACTAGCGGGAGCCGGCGGGGAGCTGTTTTTT. Protein sequence: CASSRLLAGAGGELFF.

The chain recombines TRBV4-2 with TRBJ1-6; D is uncertain. Trimming cost V 0 bases and J 7 bases, with 4 bases left between them. The CDR3 covers 13 residues. Per the germline V gene, CDR1 is LGHNA and CDR2 is YNFKEQ. The CDR3 is CASSQEPNSPLHF. The CDR3 DNA is TGTGCCAGCAGCCAAGAGCCGAATTCACCCCTCCACTTT.

This clonotype was seen just once. The chain links TRBV29-1 to TRBJ1-2; possible D gene TRBD1, 6 bases. Deletions cut 3 bases from V and 4 bases from J, with 15 bases between. This CDR3 region has 14 residues. Germline V gene lookup returns CDR1 SQVTM and CDR2 ANQGSEA. The CDR3 sequence: CSVDTTGNGYGYTF. The CDR3 DNA is TGCAGCGTTGATACCACAGGGAACGGCTATGGCTACACCTTC.

J is TRBJ2-7 and V is TRBV11-3; weak D call: TRBD2 (5 bases). This CDR3 comprises 13 residues. Trimming took 4 bases from V and 0 from J, leaving 7 bases between them. Per germline, CDR1 SGHNT and CDR2 YENEEA. The CDR3 DNA follows: TGTGCCAGCAGCTCGGGAACCTCCTACGAGCAGTACTTC. Translated: CASSSGTSYEQYF.

V gene TRBV7-9 combines with J gene TRBJ1-1; no firm D call. The CDR3 runs to 17 residues. V lost 0 bases to trimming and J lost 4 bases, with 18 bases between them. The germline V gene has CDR1 SEHNR and CDR2 FQNEAQ (reference sequence). CDR3 protein: CASSLARTGRSGTEAFF. The CDR3, as DNA: TGTGCCAGCAGCTTAGCCCGGACTGGGCGAAGCGGCACTGAAGCTTTCTTT.

The chain links TRBV5-1 to TRBJ2-2; D may match TRBD1 or TRBD2 (6 bases each). V lost 0 bases and J 6 bases, leaving 15 bases between the germline ends. The CDR3 runs to 16 residues. Germline V gene data show CDR1 as SGHRS and CDR2 as YFSETQ. As DNA, the CDR3 is TGCGCCAGCAGCTTGGCGGAGGGGGGCTTGGCCGGGGAGCTGTTTTTT. It encodes CASSLAEGGLAGELFF. The full variable domain, with the rest looked up from reference TRBV5-1 and TRBJ2-2, is KAGVTQTPRYLIKTRGQQVTLSCSPISGHRSVSWYQQTPGQGLQFLFEYFSETQRNKGNFPGRFSGRQFSNSRSEMNVSTLELGDSALYLCASSLAEGGLAGELFFGEGSRLTVL.

This sequence joins TRBV4-2 and TRBJ1-1; the D is unclear. The V and J ends lost 0 bases and 4 bases respectively, with 15 bases between them. The CDR3 length is 16 residues. Germline loops: CDR1 LGHNA, CDR2 YNFKEQ. The CDR3 protein is CASSQDLRISSTEAFF. DNA of the CDR3: TGTGCCAGCAGCCAAGACTTGAGAATTTCGAGCACTGAAGCTTTCTTT.

V usage is TRBV4-1 and J usage is TRBJ1-2, with D hard to call. Germline assignment: CDR1 MGHRA and CDR2 YSYEKL. CDR3 size: 15 residues. The ends were cut back, 1 base at V and 0 bases at J, with 9 bases in the middle. In nucleotides, the CDR3 is TGCGCCAGCAGCCAAGTTCTGACGGCTAACTATGGCTACACCTTC. It yields the protein CASSQVLTANYGYTF.